This TCR beta chain was captured in a study of blood T cell repertoires in COVID-19. Study as a whole: From T cells, B-cell-depleted T cells, or PBMCs came the material, which was cDNA or gDNA.

Seattle enrolled patients during active infection and tracked them longitudinally. CDR3 length: 14 amino acids. V lost 5 bases and J lost 4, with 14 bases in between. The germline CDR1 and CDR2 sequences are SEHNR and FQNEAQ (reference sequence). In the original workflow: Estimated nucleated cell counts came from reference gene primer amplification. Some clones are missing from TCRdb's copy, which holds only in-frame ones; the method was immunoSEQ multiplex PCR. That table is the source of V, J and clone size, and D and trimming were worked out from the DNA. The table shows 250,000 to 300,000 clones, with roughly 88% occurring only once.

Sample: peripheral blood. This receptor was taken from a woman in her 70s with COVID-19, enrolled during active disease. The gene calls are TRBV7-9 and TRBJ1-2, with D hard to call. The CDR3 loop is CASSPLEESYGYTF. CDR3 sequence (DNA): TGTGCCAGCAGCCCTCTGGAGGAGAGCTATGGCTACACCTTC.